This note documents a single TCR beta chain sequence. Investigators divided CD4+ cells into CD45RA+ naive and CD45RA-negative memory subsets. V was shortened by 5 bases and J by 1 base, with 23 bases between the two germline ends. CDR1 is MNHEY, CDR2 SMNVEV, per germline (reference sequence). This CDR3 region has 18 residues. Execution of the assay was at deep level. 200 to 250 ng DNA, tens of thousands of T cell genomes, went into each sorted-subset replicate PCR. Sequenced by immunoSEQ multiplex PCR; TCRdb stores in-frame clones only, minus some. The repertoire consists of approximately 620,000 clones, with approximately 97% occurring once and the leading ten covering less than 0.065%. This record comes from a study of shared clonotypes between healthy human individuals.

The receptor was derived from a woman in her thirties in good health. V usage is TRBV27 and J usage is TRBJ1-1; D is possibly TRBD1 (5 bases). The sample comprised naive CD4+ T cells sorted from blood. Subset described: CD45RA+ positively selected. CDR3 coding DNA: TGTGCCAGCAGTCCCGACACGTGGACAAGGTCGACGAACACTGAAGCTTTCTTT. This sequence encodes CASSPDTWTRSTNTEAFF.